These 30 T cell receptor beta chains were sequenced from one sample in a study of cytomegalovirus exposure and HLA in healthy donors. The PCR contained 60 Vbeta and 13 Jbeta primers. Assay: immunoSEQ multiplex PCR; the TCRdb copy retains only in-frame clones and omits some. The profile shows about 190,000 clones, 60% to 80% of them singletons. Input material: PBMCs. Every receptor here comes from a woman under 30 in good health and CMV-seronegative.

The CDR3 DNA reads TGCGCCAGCAGCCCCGGACAGCCCACAGATACGCAGTATTTT. Residues: CASSPGQPTDTQYF. The rearrangement links TRBV5-1 to TRBJ2-3; D might be TRBD1 (6 bases). This CDR3 comprises 14 residues. Trimming took 4 bases from V and 2 from J, leaving 11 bases between them. The V gene's germline CDR1 is SGHRS and CDR2 YFSETQ.

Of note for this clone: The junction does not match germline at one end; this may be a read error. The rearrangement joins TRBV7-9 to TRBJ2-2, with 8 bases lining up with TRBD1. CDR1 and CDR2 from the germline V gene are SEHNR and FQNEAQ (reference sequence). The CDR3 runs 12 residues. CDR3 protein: CSSTGGPGELFF. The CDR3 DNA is TGTTCCAGCACAGGGGGTCCCGGGGAGCTGTTTTTT. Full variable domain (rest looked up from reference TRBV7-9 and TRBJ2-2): DTGVSQNPRHKITKRGQNVTFRCDPISEHNRLYWYRQTLGQGPEFLTYFQNEAQLEKSRLLSDRFSAERPKGSFSTLEIQRTEQGDSAMYLCSSTGGPGELFFGEGSRLTVL.

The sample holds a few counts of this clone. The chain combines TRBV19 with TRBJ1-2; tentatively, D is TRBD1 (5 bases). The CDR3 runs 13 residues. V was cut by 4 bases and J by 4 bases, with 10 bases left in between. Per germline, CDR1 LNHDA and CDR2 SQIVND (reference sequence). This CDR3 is CASSSQGGYGYTF. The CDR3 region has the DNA TGTGCCAGTAGTAGCCAGGGAGGCTATGGCTACACCTTC.

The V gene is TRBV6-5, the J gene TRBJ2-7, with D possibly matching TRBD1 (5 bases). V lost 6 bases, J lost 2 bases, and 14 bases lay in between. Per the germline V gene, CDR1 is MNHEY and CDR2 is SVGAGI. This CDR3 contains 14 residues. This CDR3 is CASSPPRVPYEQYF. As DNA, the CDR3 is TGTGCCAGCAGCCCCCCCAGGGTTCCCTACGAGCAGTACTTC.

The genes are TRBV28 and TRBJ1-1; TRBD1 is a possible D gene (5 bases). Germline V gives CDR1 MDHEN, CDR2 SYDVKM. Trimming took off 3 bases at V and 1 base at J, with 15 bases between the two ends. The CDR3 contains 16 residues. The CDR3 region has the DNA TGTGCCAGCAGTTTCCCCCGCCTCACAGGGAACACTGAAGCTTTCTTT. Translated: CASSFPRLTGNTEAFF.

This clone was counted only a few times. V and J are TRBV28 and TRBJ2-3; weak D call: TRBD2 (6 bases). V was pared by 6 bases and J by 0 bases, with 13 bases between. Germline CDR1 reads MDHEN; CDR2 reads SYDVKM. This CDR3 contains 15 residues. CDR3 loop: CASSSGTFSTDTQYF. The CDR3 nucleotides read TGTGCCAGCAGCTCCGGGACTTTTAGCACAGATACGCAGTATTTT.

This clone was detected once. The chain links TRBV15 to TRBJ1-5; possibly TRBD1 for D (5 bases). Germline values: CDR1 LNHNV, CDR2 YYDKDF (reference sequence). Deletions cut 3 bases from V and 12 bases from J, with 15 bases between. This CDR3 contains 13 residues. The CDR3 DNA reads TGTGCCACCAGCAGGGCCGGGGGGTCCCGCCAGCATTTT. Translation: CATSRAGGSRQHF.

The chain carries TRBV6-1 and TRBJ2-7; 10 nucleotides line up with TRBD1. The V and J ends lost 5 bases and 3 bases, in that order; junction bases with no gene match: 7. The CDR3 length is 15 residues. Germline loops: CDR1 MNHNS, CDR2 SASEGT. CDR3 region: CASSTRDRGSYEQYF. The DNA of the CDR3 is TGTGCCAGCAGTACCAGGGACAGGGGCAGCTACGAGCAGTACTTC.

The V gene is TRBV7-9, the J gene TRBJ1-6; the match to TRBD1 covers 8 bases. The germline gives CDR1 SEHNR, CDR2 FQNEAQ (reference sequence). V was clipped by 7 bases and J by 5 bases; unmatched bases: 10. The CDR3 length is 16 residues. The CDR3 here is CASTPSDRGNNSPLHF. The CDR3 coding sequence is TGTGCCAGCACCCCTTCCGACAGGGGTAATAATTCACCCCTCCACTTT.

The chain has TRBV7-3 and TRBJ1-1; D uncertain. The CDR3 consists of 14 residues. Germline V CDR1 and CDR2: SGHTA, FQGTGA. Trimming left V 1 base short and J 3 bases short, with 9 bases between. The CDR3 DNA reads TGTGCCAGCAGCTTAAATCCCGGGGACACTGAAGCTTTCTTT. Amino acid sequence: CASSLNPGDTEAFF.

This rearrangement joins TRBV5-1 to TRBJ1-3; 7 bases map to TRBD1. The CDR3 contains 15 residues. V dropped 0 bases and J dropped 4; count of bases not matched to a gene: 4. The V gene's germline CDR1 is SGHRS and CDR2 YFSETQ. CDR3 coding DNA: TGCGCCAGCAGCTTGGCCCAGGGGGAAGGAAACACCATATATTTT. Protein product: CASSLAQGEGNTIYF.

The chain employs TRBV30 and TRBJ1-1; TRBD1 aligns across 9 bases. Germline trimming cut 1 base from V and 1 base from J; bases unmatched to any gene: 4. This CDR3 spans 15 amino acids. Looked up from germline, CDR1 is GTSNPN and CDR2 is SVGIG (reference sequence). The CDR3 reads CAWSATGGENTEAFF. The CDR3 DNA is TGTGCCTGGAGTGCCACAGGGGGCGAGAACACTGAAGCTTTCTTT.

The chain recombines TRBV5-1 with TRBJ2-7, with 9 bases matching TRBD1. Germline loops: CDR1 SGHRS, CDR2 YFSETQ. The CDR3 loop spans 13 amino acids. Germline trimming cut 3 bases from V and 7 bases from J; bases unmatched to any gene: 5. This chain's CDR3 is CASSSGQGIEQYF. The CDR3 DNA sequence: TGCGCCAGCAGCTCGGGACAGGGTATTGAGCAGTACTTC. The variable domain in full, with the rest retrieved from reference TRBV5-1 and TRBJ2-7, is KAGVTQTPRYLIKTRGQQVTLSCSPISGHRSVSWYQQTPGQGLQFLFEYFSETQRNKGNFPGRFSGRQFSNSRSEMNVSTLELGDSALYLCASSSGQGIEQYFGPGTRLTVT.

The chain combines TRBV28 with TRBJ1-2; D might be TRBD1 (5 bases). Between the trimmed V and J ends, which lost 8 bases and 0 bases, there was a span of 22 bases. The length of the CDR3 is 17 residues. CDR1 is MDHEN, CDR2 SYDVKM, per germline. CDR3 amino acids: CASQTGEGSPSNYGYTF. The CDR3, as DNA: TGTGCCAGCCAAACTGGGGAGGGGAGCCCCTCTAACTATGGCTACACCTTC.

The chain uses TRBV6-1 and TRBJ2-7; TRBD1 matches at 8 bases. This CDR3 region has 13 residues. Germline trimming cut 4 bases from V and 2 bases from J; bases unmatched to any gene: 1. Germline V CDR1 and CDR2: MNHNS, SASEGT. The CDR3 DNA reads TGTGCCAGCAGTGCACAGGGGGCCTACGAGCAGTACTTC. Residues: CASSAQGAYEQYF.

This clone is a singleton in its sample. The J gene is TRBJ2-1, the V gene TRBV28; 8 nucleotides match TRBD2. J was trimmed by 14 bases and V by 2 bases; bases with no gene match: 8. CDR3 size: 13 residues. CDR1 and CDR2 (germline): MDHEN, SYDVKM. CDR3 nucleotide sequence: TGTGCCAGCAGTTTACCTACTGGGACTAGAAAGTTCTTC. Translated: CASSLPTGTRKFF.

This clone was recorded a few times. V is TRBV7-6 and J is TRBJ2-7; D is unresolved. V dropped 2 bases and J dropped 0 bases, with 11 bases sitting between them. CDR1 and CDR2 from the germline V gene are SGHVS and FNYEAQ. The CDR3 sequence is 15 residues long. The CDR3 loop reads CASSLNPSSSYEQYF. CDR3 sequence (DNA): TGTGCCAGCAGCTTAAACCCAAGTAGCTCCTACGAGCAGTACTTC.

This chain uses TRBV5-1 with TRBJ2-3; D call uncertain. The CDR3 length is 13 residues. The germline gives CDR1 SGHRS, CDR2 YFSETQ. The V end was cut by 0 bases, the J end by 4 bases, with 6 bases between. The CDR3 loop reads CASSLAGSDTQYF. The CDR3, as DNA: TGCGCCAGCAGCTTGGCTGGCTCAGATACGCAGTATTTT.

CDR3 sequence (DNA): TGTGCCAGCAGTGAAGCGGCAGAAGCTTTCTTT. This translates into CASSEAAEAFF. V gene TRBV25-1 combines with J gene TRBJ1-1; no clear D. The CDR3 consists of 11 residues. Trimming stripped 2 bases from V and 8 bases from J, with 6 bases between. The V gene's germline CDR1 is MGHDK and CDR2 SYGVNS.

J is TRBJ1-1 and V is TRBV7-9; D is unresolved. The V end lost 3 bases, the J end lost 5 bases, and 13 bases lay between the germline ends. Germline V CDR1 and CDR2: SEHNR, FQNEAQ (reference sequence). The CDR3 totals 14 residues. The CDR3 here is CASSFSGSRTEAFF. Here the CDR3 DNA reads TGTGCCAGCAGCTTCTCGGGGAGTAGGACTGAAGCTTTCTTT.

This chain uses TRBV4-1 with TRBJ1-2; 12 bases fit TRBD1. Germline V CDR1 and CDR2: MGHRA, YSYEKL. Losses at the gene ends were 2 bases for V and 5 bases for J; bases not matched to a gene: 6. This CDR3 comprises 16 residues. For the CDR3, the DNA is TGCGCCAGCAGCCAACCGGGACAGGGGGCAAAGTATGGCTACACCTTC. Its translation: CASSQPGQGAKYGYTF.

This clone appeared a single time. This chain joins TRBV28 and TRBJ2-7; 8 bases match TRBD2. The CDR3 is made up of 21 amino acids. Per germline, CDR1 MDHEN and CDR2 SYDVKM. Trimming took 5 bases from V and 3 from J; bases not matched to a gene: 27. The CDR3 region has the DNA TGTGCCAGCAGTCCGACCATTGGCGGGGGGCGCGGACCCCATAATTTCTACGAGCAGTACTTC. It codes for CASSPTIGGGRGPHNFYEQYF.

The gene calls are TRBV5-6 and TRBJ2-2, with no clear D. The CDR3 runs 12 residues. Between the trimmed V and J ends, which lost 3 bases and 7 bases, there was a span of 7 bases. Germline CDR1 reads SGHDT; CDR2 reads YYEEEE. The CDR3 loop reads CASSYPGGELFF. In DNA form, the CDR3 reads TGTGCCAGCAGCTACCCAGGCGGGGAGCTGTTTTTT.

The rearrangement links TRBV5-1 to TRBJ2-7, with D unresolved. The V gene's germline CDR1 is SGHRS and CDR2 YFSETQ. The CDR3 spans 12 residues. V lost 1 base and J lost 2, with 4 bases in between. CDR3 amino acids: CASSLPAYEQYF. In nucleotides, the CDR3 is TGCGCCAGCAGCTTGCCGGCCTACGAGCAGTACTTC.

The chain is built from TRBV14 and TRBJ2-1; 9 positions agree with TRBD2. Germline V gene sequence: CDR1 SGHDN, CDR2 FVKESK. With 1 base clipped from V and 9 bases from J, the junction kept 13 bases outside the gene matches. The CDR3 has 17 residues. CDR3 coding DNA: TGTGCCAGCAGCCAAGGACTGGTCCGCGGGGGGGTAGGTGAGCAGTTCTTC. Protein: CASSQGLVRGGVGEQFF.

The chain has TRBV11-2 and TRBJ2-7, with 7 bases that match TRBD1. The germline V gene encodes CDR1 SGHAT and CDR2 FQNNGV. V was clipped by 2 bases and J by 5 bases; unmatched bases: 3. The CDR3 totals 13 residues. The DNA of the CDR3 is TGTGCCAGCAGCTTACAGGGGGTTAACGAGCAGTACTTC. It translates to CASSLQGVNEQYF.

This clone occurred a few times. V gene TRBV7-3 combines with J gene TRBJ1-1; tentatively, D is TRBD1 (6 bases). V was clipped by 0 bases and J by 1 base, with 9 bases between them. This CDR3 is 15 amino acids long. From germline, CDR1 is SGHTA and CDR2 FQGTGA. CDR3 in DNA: TGTGCCAGCAGCTTAACGGGGGCAGCGAACACTGAAGCTTTCTTT. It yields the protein CASSLTGAANTEAFF.

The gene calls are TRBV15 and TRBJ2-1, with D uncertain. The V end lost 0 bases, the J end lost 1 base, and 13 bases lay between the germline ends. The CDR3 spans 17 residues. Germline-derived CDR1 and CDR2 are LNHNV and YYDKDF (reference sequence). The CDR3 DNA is TGTGCCACCAGCAGAGATCTAGACTTTAGATCCTACAATGAGCAGTTCTTC. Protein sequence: CATSRDLDFRSYNEQFF. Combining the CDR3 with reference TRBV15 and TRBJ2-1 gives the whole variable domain DAMVIQNPRYQVTQFGKPVTLSCSQTLNHNVMYWYQQKSSQAPKLLFHYYDKDFNNEADTPDNFQSRRPNTSFCFLDIRSPGLGDTAMYLCATSRDLDFRSYNEQFFGPGTRLTVL.

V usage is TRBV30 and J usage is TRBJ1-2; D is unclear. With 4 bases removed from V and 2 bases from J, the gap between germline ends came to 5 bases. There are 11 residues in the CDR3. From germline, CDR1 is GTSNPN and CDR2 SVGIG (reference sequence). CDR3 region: CAWISNYGYTF. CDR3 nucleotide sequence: TGTGCCTGGATCTCCAACTATGGCTACACCTTC.

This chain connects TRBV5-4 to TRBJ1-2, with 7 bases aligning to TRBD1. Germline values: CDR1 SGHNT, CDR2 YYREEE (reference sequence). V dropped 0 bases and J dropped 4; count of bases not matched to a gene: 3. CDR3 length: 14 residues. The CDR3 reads CASSLGQGVYGYTF. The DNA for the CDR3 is TGTGCCAGCAGCTTGGGACAGGGAGTCTATGGCTACACCTTC.